A selection of T cell receptor beta chains follows, all from one sample in a study of early T cells in non-severe SARS-CoV-2 infection. TCRdb reanalysed the 5' RACE reads using MiXCR and keeps one entry per CDR3 protein. Of approximately 50,000 distinct CDR3 sequences listed, under 8.5% were seen once; the top ten hold about 4.2%. Sequencing was performed on whole blood. Source of these receptors: an adult who was a healthcare worker with PCR-confirmed SARS-CoV-2 infection or an uninfected control (not recorded which). Both conserved end residues are part of each CDR3. Each record gives: clone size, D gene, CDR3 length, V gene, J gene, CDR3 DNA, CDR3 protein. The D gene is left open where the match is weak. Clone size is stated in some rows and not others, as once, few, many or a class when expanded.

many	-	14	TRBV5-1	TRBJ2-3	TGCGCCAGCAGCTGGGACACGGTTCAAGATACGCAGTATTTT	CASSWDTVQDTQYF
many	TRBD2	15	TRBV28	TRBJ2-4	TGTGCCAGCACTAGTGGGAGGGGAGGGTCGAACATTCAGTACTTC	CASTSGRGGSNIQYF
-	TRBD1	18	TRBV6-6	TRBJ1-3	TGTGCCAGCAGTTACAACGGACAGGGGGCGATCGAGGGAAACACCATATATTTT	CASSYNGQGAIEGNTIYF
few	-	17	TRBV5-1	TRBJ1-2	TGCGCCAGCAGCCTGACTGAATTAGGCGCCCCCCCCTATGGCTACACCTTC	CASSLTELGAPPYGYTF
-	TRBD2	15	TRBV4-1	TRBJ2-4	TGCGCCAGCAGTCCGGGACTACAATCCAAAAACATTCAGTACTTC	CASSPGLQSKNIQYF
few	-	16	TRBV27	TRBJ2-7	TGTGCCAGCAGTTTTTATAGGGGGGGTCTTCACTACGAGCAGTACTTC	CASSFYRGGLHYEQYF
-	-	15	TRBV10-2	TRBJ2-2	TGCGCCAGCAGTGAACGGACAGCGAACACCGGGGAGCTGTTTTTT	CASSERTANTGELFF
-	-	16	TRBV12-5	TRBJ2-3	TGTGCTAGTGGTTCATCTTCGGTAGGCAGCACAGATACGCAGTATTTT	CASGSSSVGSTDTQYF
-	-	17	TRBV6-2/TRBV6-3	TRBJ2-2	TGTGCCAGCAGTTCAGGGGCCGGTCTTAACGTCGCCGGGGAGCTGTTTTTT	CASSSGAGLNVAGELFF
many	-	15	TRBV28	TRBJ2-7	TGTGCCAGCAGTTCCCCGCGGGACAGCTACTACGAGCAGTACTTC	CASSSPRDSYYEQYF
many	TRBD2	15	TRBV27	TRBJ2-2	TGTGCCAGCAGTTTGAGCGGGGTGAACACCGGGGAGCTGTTTTTT	CASSLSGVNTGELFF
few	-	15	TRBV20-1	TRBJ2-3	TGCAGTGCTAGACCCGGCGGAATGGGGACAGATACGCAGTATTTT	CSARPGGMGTDTQYF
many	-	18	TRBV5-6	TRBJ1-5	TGTGCCAGCAGCTTGTATGGCCCCCCCTCCGGGAGCAATCAGCCCCAGCATTTT	CASSLYGPPSGSNQPQHF
few	-	17	TRBV12-3/TRBV12-4	TRBJ2-6	TGTGCCAGCAGTTCGTCCTACGCGGACTCTGGGGCCAACGTCCTGACTTTC	CASSSSYADSGANVLTF
-	TRBD1	15	TRBV7-2	TRBJ2-3	TGTGCCAGCAGCCCACGGACAGGACCGACAGATACGCAGTATTTT	CASSPRTGPTDTQYF
-	-	15	TRBV6-6	TRBJ2-5	TGTGCCAGCAGTTTCGGGACCGACGTCGGGGAGACCCAGTACTTC	CASSFGTDVGETQYF
-	-	15	TRBV4-1	TRBJ1-4	TGCGCCAGCAGCCAAGATGAGGTCCCGGGGGCAAAACTGTTTTTT	CASSQDEVPGAKLFF
-	-	15	TRBV5-1	TRBJ2-3	TGCGCCAGCAGCCTGGGGTGGGGCGGCACAGATACGCAGTATTTT	CASSLGWGGTDTQYF
few	TRBD1	15	TRBV27	TRBJ2-1	TGTGCCAGCAGTCCCGGACAGGGGCGGGTGAATGAGCAGTTCTTC	CASSPGQGRVNEQFF
many	-	13	TRBV20-1	TRBJ1-2	TGCAGTGCTAGCCCCGGCCAGCGATATGGCTACACCTTC	CSASPGQRYGYTF
many	TRBD1	15	TRBV7-2	TRBJ1-2	TGTGCCAGCAGCTTAGCGGCAGGGGGGACCTATGGCTACACCTTC	CASSLAAGGTYGYTF
few	-	13	TRBV28	TRBJ2-1	TGTGCCAGCAGCACCGGGAGCAGGACTGAGCAGTTCTTC	CASSTGSRTEQFF
many	TRBD2	16	TRBV6-1	TRBJ2-7	TGTGCCAGCAGTGAAGCGGTTAGGACTAGGAGCTTCGAGCAGTACTTC	CASSEAVRTRSFEQYF
few	-	17	TRBV6-6	TRBJ1-1	TGTGCCAGCAGTTACGGCGGGATTCCTTCTCGAGGGACTGAAGCTTTCTTT	CASSYGGIPSRGTEAFF
few	-	17	TRBV28	TRBJ1-5	TGTGCCAGCATACCAGCACAAGGGGGTGCTAGCAATCAGCCCCAGCATTTT	CASIPAQGGASNQPQHF
many	-	13	TRBV7-2	TRBJ2-3	TGTGCCAGCAGCTTAGAGAGGACAGATACGCAGTATTTT	CASSLERTDTQYF
many	TRBD1	16	TRBV3-1	TRBJ2-5	TGTGCCAGCAGCCAAGCCAAGACAGGGCTTTTGGAGACCCAGTACTTC	CASSQAKTGLLETQYF
many	-	16	TRBV4-1	TRBJ2-7	TGCGCCAGCAGCCAAGTGGACCTTGTGGGTGTGGGCGAGCAGTACTTC	CASSQVDLVGVGEQYF
few	-	15	TRBV20-1	TRBJ1-2	TGCAGTGCTAGAGATATTAAGTGGGTTGCCTATGGCTACACCTTC	CSARDIKWVAYGYTF
many	-	14	TRBV15	TRBJ2-5	TGTGCCACCAGCAGAGGTGGGGTTTTCGAGACCCAGTACTTC	CATSRGGVFETQYF
-	TRBD1	16	TRBV4-2	TRBJ2-5	TGTGCCAGCAGCCAAGAGAGGGGGACAGCCTTCGAGACCCAGTACTTC	CASSQERGTAFETQYF
few	TRBD1	16	TRBV29-1	TRBJ2-1	TGCAGCGTTGAAGGGACAGGCCGGTCGGCCTACAATGAGCAGTTCTTC	CSVEGTGRSAYNEQFF
-	-	16	TRBV12-3/TRBV12-4	TRBJ2-1	TGTGCCAGCACCGTAACTACTCGGGAGACCTACAATGAGCAGTTCTTC	CASTVTTRETYNEQFF
-	TRBD2	18	TRBV5-4	TRBJ2-1	TGTGCCAGCAGCTTGGGAATACGGGGGGGAAGCTCCTACAATGAGCAGTTCTTC	CASSLGIRGGSSYNEQFF
many	TRBD2	14	TRBV20-1	TRBJ2-1	TGCAGTGCTAGTCCGGGACTAGCGGGGGGTGAGCAGTTCTTC	CSASPGLAGGEQFF
few	-	15	TRBV12-2	TRBJ2-1	TGTGCAAGTCGCTTAGTAGGACCAATAAGGACTAGCCAGTTCTTC	CASRLVGPIRTSQFF
many	-	16	TRBV7-9	TRBJ2-7	TGTGCCAGCAGCTTAGTCGGGGCCAGTGATTTCTACGAGCAGTACTTC	CASSLVGASDFYEQYF
few	TRBD1	15	TRBV29-1	TRBJ2-3	TGCAGCGTACTCTCCGGGACAGGGGCCACAGATACGCAGTATTTT	CSVLSGTGATDTQYF
many	-	14	TRBV28	TRBJ1-6	TGTGCCAGCAGTCGGCAAAAACTAGGGTCACCCCTCCACTTT	CASSRQKLGSPLHF
-	-	14	TRBV5-1	TRBJ1-1	TGCGCCAGCAGCATGGACAGTCACGGCACTGAAGCTTTCTTT	CASSMDSHGTEAFF
-	-	15	TRBV4-1	TRBJ2-7	TGCGCCAGCAGCCAAGCCCGCGGGCCACGCTACGAGCAGTACTTC	CASSQARGPRYEQYF